This T cell receptor (beta chain) emerged from a study of OX40 agonist ivuxolimab in advanced cancers. Looking at the study overall: Patients received the agonistic anti-OX40 (CD134) antibody ivuxolimab.

Concerning this clone itself: Its matching antigen is unknown.

Whole-study results and caveats: Average numbers of expanded clones were greater in CD8+ T cells than in CD4+. Low normalized T-cell clonal expansion was also seen in some nonresponders.

TCRdb's table, derived via immunoSEQ multiplex PCR, lists solely in-frame clones and lacks some. There are 65,000 to 95,000 clones in the sample; about 84% occur only once, and about 6.9% lies in the top ten. The V end was cut by 5 bases, the J end by 2 bases, with 9 bases between. Per the germline V gene, CDR1 is SGHTA and CDR2 is FQGTGA. The CDR3 runs 13 residues. The sequences come from CD4+ or CD8+ T cells sorted from blood, collected in a trial of the OX40 agonist ivuxolimab. The clonotype comes from an adult with an advanced solid tumor such as melanoma, head and neck, liver or kidney cancer. V is TRBV7-3 and J is TRBJ1-1; D possibly corresponds to TRBD1 (6 bases). Here the CDR3 DNA reads TGTGCCAGCAGCGTACAGGGTAACACTGAAGCTTTCTTT. Translated, it gives CASSVQGNTEAFF.